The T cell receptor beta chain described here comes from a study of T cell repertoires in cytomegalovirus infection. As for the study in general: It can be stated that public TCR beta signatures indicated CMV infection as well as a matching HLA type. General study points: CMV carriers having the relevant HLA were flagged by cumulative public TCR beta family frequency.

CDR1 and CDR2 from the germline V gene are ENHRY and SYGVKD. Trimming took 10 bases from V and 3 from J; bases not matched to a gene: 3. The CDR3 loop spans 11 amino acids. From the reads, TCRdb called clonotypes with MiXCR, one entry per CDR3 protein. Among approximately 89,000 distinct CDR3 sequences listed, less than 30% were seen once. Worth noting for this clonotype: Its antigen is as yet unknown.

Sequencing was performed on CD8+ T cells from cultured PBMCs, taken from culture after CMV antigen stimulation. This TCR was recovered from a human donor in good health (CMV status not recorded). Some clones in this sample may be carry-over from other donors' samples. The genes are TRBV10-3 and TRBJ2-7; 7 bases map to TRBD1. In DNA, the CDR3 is TGTGCCACTTGGACAGGCTACGAGCAGTACTTC. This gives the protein CATWTGYEQYF.